Each of the 8 T cell receptor beta chains below was sequenced from the same sample in a study of T cell repertoires in cytomegalovirus infection. TCRdb ran MiXCR on the reads and lists one entry per CDR3 protein. Here the sample spans about 110,000 distinct CDR3 sequences, around 28% being singletons. No antigen has been assigned to these receptors. Here the sequenced sample was CD8+ T cells from cultured PBMCs, taken from culture after CMV antigen stimulation. Receptor source: a human donor in good health (CMV status not recorded). Some clones in this sample may be carry-over from other donors' samples.

This clonotype was detected many times. The chain links TRBV7-9 to TRBJ1-3; D not resolved. Trimming removed 4 bases at V and 0 bases at J, with 4 bases between. Germline CDR1 and CDR2: SEHNR and FQNEAQ (reference sequence). CDR3 length equals 13 residues. For the CDR3, the DNA is TGTGCCAGCAGCTCTGGCTCTGGAAACACCATATATTTT. Translation: CASSSGSGNTIYF.

This clonotype occurred many times. The chain employs TRBV7-2 and TRBJ1-4; 7 nucleotides agree with TRBD1. Germline V gene data show CDR1 as SGHTA and CDR2 as FQGNSA. CDR3 length equals 17 residues. V lost 0 bases to trimming and J lost 3 bases; unmatched junction nucleotides: 7. CDR3 bases: TGTGCCAGCAGCTTAGCGGGCAGGGGGGCGTCTAATGAAAAACTGTTTTTT. Translation: CASSLAGRGASNEKLFF.

The chain uses TRBV2 and TRBJ1-1; D call uncertain. CDR1 and CDR2 from the germline V gene are SNHLY and FYNNEI. V was pared by 8 bases and J by 3 bases, with 16 bases between. CDR3 length: 14 amino acids. CDR3 sequence reads: CASAFIPTDTEAFF. DNA of the CDR3: TGTGCCAGCGCCTTCATTCCTACGGACACTGAAGCTTTCTTT.

The chain employs TRBV20-1 and TRBJ2-5, with TRBD2 identical over 11 bases. The CDR3 is made up of 17 amino acids. The germline gives CDR1 DFQATT, CDR2 SNEGSKA (reference sequence). V trimming: 1 base; J trimming: 4 bases; junction bases outside the gene matches: 11. The CDR3 region is CSARALSSGGRGETQYF. The CDR3 DNA is TGCAGTGCTAGAGCGTTGTCTAGCGGGGGGCGTGGAGAGACCCAGTACTTC.

CDR3 nucleotides: TGTGCCAGCAGTCCGTTATCTCGGAACACTGAAGCTTTCTTT. Protein: CASSPLSRNTEAFF. The chain uses TRBV28 and TRBJ1-1, with D unresolved. V was shortened by 5 bases and J by 1 base, with 11 bases between the two germline ends. CDR1 is MDHEN and CDR2 is SYDVKM in the germline V gene. The CDR3 covers 14 residues.

This clonotype was seen only a few times. DNA of the CDR3: TGTGCCAGCAGCTTAGACGTCGGGGGGGAGGCGCCGCAGTATTTT. The encoded protein is CASSLDVGGEAPQYF. This chain uses TRBV11-3 with TRBJ2-3; 8 nucleotides line up with TRBD2. CDR3 length: 15 residues. V dropped 0 bases and J dropped 10; count of bases not matched to a gene: 9. Germline CDR1 reads SGHNT; CDR2 reads YENEEA.

This chain links TRBV28 with TRBJ2-4; D is perhaps TRBD1 (6 bases). Trimming removed 3 bases from V and 3 bases from J, with 15 bases in between. Germline lookup yields CDR1 MDHEN and CDR2 SYDVKM. This CDR3 has 16 residues. CDR3 residues: CASSFTPGVDKNIQYF. Written as DNA, the CDR3 is TGTGCCAGCAGTTTCACGCCAGGGGTGGACAAAAACATTCAGTACTTC.

This clonotype has at least ten counts. The V call is TRBV4-2, the J call TRBJ2-7, with D perhaps TRBD1 or TRBD2 (5 bases each). This CDR3 has 15 amino acids. The V and J ends lost 0 bases and 3 bases respectively, with 12 bases between them. The germline V gene encodes CDR1 LGHNA and CDR2 YNFKEQ. CDR3 DNA sequence: TGTGCCAGCAGCCAAGACCGGGACGGAGGCTACGAGCAGTACTTC. This sequence encodes CASSQDRDGGYEQYF.